Shown below are 32 T cell receptor beta chains from a single sample sequenced in a study of shared clonotypes between healthy human individuals. TCRdb's table, derived via immunoSEQ multiplex PCR, lists solely in-frame clones and lacks some. Counted here are roughly 680,000 clones, roughly 72% occurring once; the ten biggest clones make up approximately 2%. The sample consisted of memory CD4+ T cells sorted from blood. Subset meaning: CD45RA-negative fraction. These receptors originate from a woman aged 25 to 39 in good health.

As DNA, the CDR3 is TGTGCCAGTAGTATAGTGCGGCCCCCTGGGGCCAACGTCCTGACTTTC. Translated, it gives CASSIVRPPGANVLTF. The rearrangement uses TRBV19 and TRBJ2-6, with D uncertain. In germline, CDR1 is LNHDA, CDR2 SQIVND (reference sequence). The CDR3 is made up of 16 amino acids. Trimming took off 1 base at V and 2 bases at J, with 9 bases between the two ends.

J is TRBJ2-1 and V is TRBV2; 9 nucleotides match TRBD2. Germline V lookup: CDR1 SNHLY, CDR2 FYNNEI. V shed 6 bases and J 0 bases; nucleotides not matched to a gene: 12. This CDR3 spans 18 amino acids. The CDR3 spells CASSRASSGESSYNEQFF. The DNA of the CDR3 is TGTGCCAGCAGCAGGGCGTCTAGCGGGGAGAGCTCCTACAATGAGCAGTTCTTC.

CDR3 sequence (DNA): TGCGCCAGCAGCCAAGAGAGGGGGTCTACTGGAAACACCATATATTTT. This codes for CASSQERGSTGNTIYF. This rearrangement joins TRBV4-1 to TRBJ1-3; D perhaps matches TRBD1 (6 bases). The V gene's germline CDR1 is MGHRA and CDR2 YSYEKL. The CDR3 length is 16 residues. V lost 0 bases and J 2 bases, leaving 11 bases between the germline ends.

This clone turned up a few times. The chain employs TRBV5-4 and TRBJ2-1, with D perhaps matching TRBD2 (5 bases). This CDR3 has 14 amino acids. The V end was cut by 10 bases, the J end by 0 bases, with 14 bases between. Germline CDR1 is SGHNT and CDR2 is YYREEE (reference sequence). The CDR3, as DNA: TGTGCCGTCCGGAGGTCTAGCTCCTACAATGAGCAGTTCTTC. This gives the protein CAVRRSSSYNEQFF.

The CDR3 here is CSAGLGRANTEAFF. The CDR3 nucleotides read TGCAGCGCCGGATTGGGACGGGCGAACACTGAAGCTTTCTTT. The genes are TRBV29-1 and TRBJ1-1, with D tentatively TRBD1 (5 bases). Deletions cut 7 bases from V and 1 base from J, with 16 bases between. The germline V gene encodes CDR1 SQVTM and CDR2 ANQGSEA. CDR3 length equals 14 residues.

The CDR3 DNA sequence: TGTGCCAGCGTACTAGCGGGAGGGCCCTACGAGCAGTACTTC. It is translated as CASVLAGGPYEQYF. The genes are TRBV7-2 and TRBJ2-7; 13 nucleotides match TRBD2. The germline gives CDR1 SGHTA, CDR2 FQGNSA. V lost 8 bases, J lost 2 bases, and 3 bases stayed unmatched. The CDR3 loop spans 14 amino acids.

This clone showed up many times. The sample has other DNA sequences that encode this CDR3 too. The CDR3 sequence: CASSLSSGGYNEQFF. The CDR3 DNA reads as TGCGCCAGCAGCTTGAGTAGCGGGGGCTACAATGAGCAGTTCTTC. V gene TRBV5-1 combines with J gene TRBJ2-1; TRBD2 matches 9 bases. Germline-derived CDR1 and CDR2 are SGHRS and YFSETQ. The CDR3 is made up of 15 amino acids. With 1 base clipped from V and 3 bases from J, the junction kept 2 bases outside the gene matches.

This clone appeared a few times. The V gene is TRBV11-2, the J gene TRBJ2-1, with 8 bases aligning to TRBD2. Per the germline V gene, CDR1 is SGHAT and CDR2 is FQNNGV. V lost 4 bases, J lost 6 bases, and 5 bases stayed unmatched. The CDR3 spans 14 residues. This CDR3 is CASSWAGGFNEQFF. CDR3 coding DNA: TGTGCCAGCAGCTGGGCGGGAGGTTTCAATGAGCAGTTCTTC.

The CDR3 spells CATSRDPVVEGTIYF. The CDR3 nucleotides read TGTGCCACCAGCAGAGATCCAGTCGTGGAGGGCACCATATATTTT. This rearrangement joins TRBV15 to TRBJ1-3; D call uncertain. Trimming stripped 0 bases from V and 9 bases from J, with 15 bases between. Per the germline V gene, CDR1 is LNHNV and CDR2 is YYDKDF (reference sequence). The CDR3 runs to 15 residues.

The V gene is TRBV29-1, the J gene TRBJ2-1, with 7 bases that match TRBD2. Per germline, CDR1 SQVTM and CDR2 ANQGSEA. The CDR3 spans 13 residues. The junction had 7 bases not matched to a gene; V was cut back by 7 bases and J by 4 bases. The CDR3 DNA sequence: TGCAGCGGCCTGCAGCGGGAATACAATGAGCAGTTCTTC. Its protein product is CSGLQREYNEQFF.

This chain joins TRBV28 and TRBJ1-1; D remains unclear. Germline-derived CDR1 and CDR2 are MDHEN and SYDVKM. The CDR3 runs to 14 residues. V lost 6 bases and J lost 5, with 16 bases in between. CDR3 nucleotide sequence: TGTGCCAGCAGAACCCGGGAGGGTGGGACTGAAGCTTTCTTT. Translating gives CASRTREGGTEAFF.

V is TRBV6-1 and J is TRBJ2-2, with D possibly TRBD1 on 5 matching bases. There are 15 residues in the CDR3. Germline loops: CDR1 MNHNS, CDR2 SASEGT. V lost 2 bases to trimming and J lost 7 bases, with 14 bases between them. The CDR3 DNA reads as TGTGCCAGCAGTGAAAATCCAGGGTCGAGCGGGGAGCTGTTTTTT. Its translation: CASSENPGSSGELFF.

This clone was counted a few times. The genes are TRBV14 and TRBJ2-7, with TRBD2 matching 7 bases. Germline CDR1 reads SGHDN; CDR2 reads FVKESK. Trimming took 4 bases from V and 7 from J; bases not matched to a gene: 7. The CDR3 contains 13 residues. The DNA for the CDR3 is TGTGCCAGCAGCCTTCGGACTAGTGGGGAGCAGTACTTC. Its translation is CASSLRTSGEQYF.

This clone occurred once. This specimen includes other DNA sequences encoding the same CDR3. The chain recombines TRBV7-9 with TRBJ2-5; D is possibly TRBD2 (5 bases). In germline, CDR1 is SEHNR, CDR2 FQNEAQ (reference sequence). This CDR3 spans 12 amino acids. V lost 4 bases to trimming and J lost 5 bases, with 8 bases between them. CDR3 sequence reads: CASSSTGETQYF. CDR3 nucleotide sequence: TGTGCCAGCAGCTCGACGGGGGAGACCCAGTACTTC.

This clone has only a few counts. The genes are TRBV2 and TRBJ1-5, with a tentative D call TRBD1 (5 bases). CDR3 length: 14 residues. Germline CDR1 is SNHLY and CDR2 is FYNNEI. V lost 3 bases and J lost 7, with 13 bases in between. The DNA of the CDR3 is TGTGCCAGCAGTGAGGATGGGGGGAGGCAGCCCCAGCATTTT. Encoded protein: CASSEDGGRQPQHF.

The chain links TRBV28 to TRBJ2-2; D unresolved. The germline gives CDR1 MDHEN, CDR2 SYDVKM. The length of the CDR3 is 16 residues. V lost 2 bases, J lost 6 bases, and 16 bases lay in between. The DNA of the CDR3 is TGTGCCAGCAGTTTACCTCCGGACGCAGGATCCGGGGAGCTGTTTTTT. This encodes CASSLPPDAGSGELFF.

This clone showed up just a few times. Distinct nucleotide sequences in the sample also encode this CDR3. The chain joins TRBV15 to TRBJ1-1; the match to TRBD1 covers 7 bases. In germline, CDR1 is LNHNV, CDR2 YYDKDF (reference sequence). The CDR3 is 15 residues long. V shed 1 base and J 2 bases; nucleotides not matched to a gene: 4. The CDR3 DNA reads as TGTGCCACCAGCAGAGGGGGGACAGCTAACACTGAAGCTTTCTTT. It yields the protein CATSRGGTANTEAFF.

The J gene is TRBJ1-2, the V gene TRBV13; tentatively, D is TRBD1 (5 bases). There are 14 residues in the CDR3. Germline lookup yields CDR1 PRHDT and CDR2 FYEKMQ (reference sequence). V gave up 6 bases and J gave up 3 bases, with 14 bases separating them. The CDR3 coding sequence is TGTGCCAGCAGGCGTCAGGGTAATGACTATGGCTACACCTTC. Its translation: CASRRQGNDYGYTF.

V and J are TRBV27 and TRBJ2-1; no definite D call. Per the germline V gene, CDR1 is MNHEY and CDR2 is SMNVEV (reference sequence). Trimming left V 6 bases short and J 3 bases short, with 15 bases between. CDR3 size: 15 residues. The chain's CDR3 is CASSRLRTLYNEQFF. The CDR3 nucleotides read TGTGCCAGCAGCAGGTTGAGGACCCTCTACAATGAGCAGTTCTTC.

This rearrangement joins TRBV4-1 to TRBJ2-5, with TRBD2 matching 8 bases. The CDR3 totals 14 residues. Per germline, CDR1 MGHRA and CDR2 YSYEKL. J was trimmed by 9 bases and V by 3 bases; bases with no gene match: 9. The CDR3 sequence is CASSHGGAPGAQYF. The CDR3 DNA reads TGCGCCAGCAGCCACGGGGGGGCGCCCGGGGCCCAGTACTTC.

This rearrangement joins TRBV7-9 to TRBJ1-3; D remains ambiguous. Per the germline V gene, CDR1 is SEHNR and CDR2 is FQNEAQ (reference sequence). The ends were cut back, 5 bases at V and 4 bases at J, with 12 bases in the middle. This CDR3 spans 14 amino acids. The CDR3, as DNA: TGTGCCAGCAGCAACGACATACTCGGAAACACCATATATTTT. Translation gives CASSNDILGNTIYF.

CDR3 amino acids: CASNRNTGELFF. The CDR3, as DNA: TGTGCCAGCAATCGGAACACCGGGGAGCTGTTTTTT. The chain has TRBV9 and TRBJ2-2; no clear D gene. Deletions cut 6 bases from V and 1 base from J, with 4 bases between. CDR3 size: 12 residues. Per the germline V gene, CDR1 is SGDLS and CDR2 is YYNGEE.

A note on this clone: One base away lies a much larger clone, so this may be a sequencing read error. The genes are TRBV5-1 and TRBJ2-3, with 8 bases fitting TRBD2. CDR1 is SGHRS and CDR2 is YFSETQ in the germline V gene. This CDR3 region has 14 residues. For the CDR3, the DNA is TGCGCCAACAGCCTTAGCGGGACGGCAGATACGCAGTATTTT. Its protein product is CANSLSGTADTQYF.

The V call is TRBV5-4, the J call TRBJ2-3; 11 bases fit TRBD1. The CDR3 contains 15 residues. V lost 5 bases and J lost 4; bases outside the gene matches: 6. Looked up from germline, CDR1 is SGHNT and CDR2 is YYREEE (reference sequence). The CDR3 is CASRRRGQGADTQYF. As DNA, the CDR3 is TGTGCCAGCAGACGCCGGGGACAGGGGGCAGATACGCAGTATTTT.

In regard to this clone: The junction does not match germline at one end; this may be a read error. The chain links TRBV11-2 to TRBJ2-2; TRBD1 is a possible D gene (6 bases). CDR1 and CDR2 from the germline V gene are SGHAT and FQNNGV. This CDR3 is built from 15 residues. The CDR3, as DNA: TGTGTCAGCAGCTTAGTTAGGGGGTACACCGGGGAGCTGTTTTTT. It specifies CVSSLVRGYTGELFF.

V usage is TRBV20-1 and J usage is TRBJ1-2; D gene unclear. The CDR3 spans 8 residues. Per germline, CDR1 DFQATT and CDR2 SNEGSKA (reference sequence). CDR3 protein: CSPGGYTF. In DNA, the CDR3 is TGCAGCCCCGGTGGCTACACCTTC.

This chain joins TRBV7-6 and TRBJ2-2; 8 nucleotides match TRBD2. This CDR3 contains 16 residues. Germline lookup yields CDR1 SGHVS and CDR2 FNYEAQ. The V gene end was trimmed by 3 bases and the J gene end by 0 bases; junction bases not matched to a gene: 3. CDR3 sequence (DNA): TGTGCCAGCAGCTTGACTAGCGATCCGAACACCGGGGAGCTGTTTTTT. It codes for CASSLTSDPNTGELFF.

The DNA for the CDR3 is TGTGCCAGCAGCTTGGTGGCAGGGGGCGCGACTAACTATGGCTACACCTTC. Protein product: CASSLVAGGATNYGYTF. This chain links TRBV5-6 with TRBJ1-2; 8 bases agree with TRBD1. With 0 bases clipped from V and 0 bases from J, the junction kept 7 bases outside the gene matches. This CDR3 region has 17 residues. Per germline, CDR1 SGHDT and CDR2 YYEEEE.

The chain is built from TRBV2 and TRBJ2-2; possible D gene TRBD1, 5 bases. CDR1 is SNHLY, CDR2 FYNNEI, per germline. Trimming removed 6 bases from V and 4 bases from J, with 15 bases in between. CDR3 length equals 15 residues. This CDR3 is CASSGQGVGTGELFF. The CDR3 DNA reads as TGTGCCAGCAGCGGGCAGGGTGTAGGCACCGGGGAGCTGTTTTTT.

CDR3 residues: CASRLTDTQYF. In DNA form, the CDR3 reads TGTGCCAGCCGACTAACAGATACGCAGTATTTT. The J gene is TRBJ2-3, the V gene TRBV2; a possible D gene is TRBD2 (5 bases). The CDR3 is 11 amino acids. The V gene's germline CDR1 is SNHLY and CDR2 FYNNEI. The V gene lost 8 bases and the J gene lost 3 bases, with 6 bases spanning the gap. The entire variable domain, with the rest obtained from reference TRBV2 and TRBJ2-3, is as follows: EPEVTQTPSHQVTQMGQEVILRCVPISNHLYFYWYRQILGQKVEFLVSFYNNEISEKSEIFDDQFSVERPDGSNFTLKIRSTKLEDSAMYFCASRLTDTQYFGPGTRLTVL.

V and J are TRBV5-1 and TRBJ2-1; D gene ambiguous. This CDR3 has 15 residues. With 2 bases removed from V and 0 bases from J, the gap between germline ends came to 9 bases. CDR1 and CDR2 (germline): SGHRS, YFSETQ. This chain's CDR3 is CASSLDRNSYNEQFF. The CDR3 coding sequence is TGCGCCAGCAGCTTAGACCGCAACTCCTACAATGAGCAGTTCTTC.

This chain links TRBV19 with TRBJ2-3; no reliable D call. The V and J ends lost 7 bases and 2 bases respectively, with 19 bases between them. The CDR3 length is 16 residues. Germline lookup yields CDR1 LNHDA and CDR2 SQIVND (reference sequence). CDR3 sequence reads: CASTLRHGTLTDTQYF. CDR3 bases: TGTGCCAGTACTTTAAGACACGGCACCCTCACAGATACGCAGTATTTT. The full variable domain, with the rest looked up from reference TRBV19 and TRBJ2-3, is DGGITQSPKYLFRKEGQNVTLSCEQNLNHDAMYWYRQDPGQGLRLIYYSQIVNDFQKGDIAEGYSVSREKKESFPLTVTSAQKNPTAFYLCASTLRHGTLTDTQYFGPGTRLTVL.